These T cell receptor beta chains were read from a single sample in a study of T cell responses to AZD1222 COVID-19 vaccine. Method: immunoSEQ multiplex PCR; TCRdb's copy keeps in-frame clones and lacks some. The table records about 100,000 clones, roughly 89% of them present only once. The sample in question was peripheral blood, obtained on day 0 of AZD1222 vaccination. These receptor sequences come from an adult in good health. The CDR3 runs from the conserved cysteine through the conserved F or W. A D gene is named only where the DNA matches it firmly. Only some rows state a clone size, as once, few, many or a class for expanded clones.

D gene	clone size	J gene	V gene	CDR3 protein	CDR3 DNA
.	.	TRBJ1-6	TRBV7-2	CASSFGGDRQVSPLHF	TGTGCCAGCAGCTTCGGCGGGGATCGTCAGGTGTCACCCCTCCACTTT
TRBD1	.	TRBJ1-1	TRBV14	CASSSRTGGQNTEAFF	TGTGCCAGCAGCTCGCGGACAGGGGGCCAGAACACTGAAGCTTTCTTT
TRBD1	few	TRBJ1-1	TRBV13	CASTPDRAGTEAFF	TGTGCCAGCACCCCGGACAGGGCGGGCACTGAAGCTTTCTTT
.	.	TRBJ1-4	TRBV18	CASSPSQGDEKLFF	TGTGCCAGCTCACCGTCACAGGGAGATGAAAAACTGTTTTTT
TRBD1	few	TRBJ1-4	TRBV19	CASSRNRGLATNEKLFF	TGTGCCAGTAGCCGAAACAGGGGGCTTGCAACTAATGAAAAACTGTTTTTT
.	.	TRBJ2-2	TRBV7-2	CASSLSTGSPGELFF	TGTGCCAGCAGCTTATCCACAGGGTCTCCCGGGGAGCTGTTTTTT
.	.	TRBJ1-2	TRBV16	CASSQSRGGRVDGYTF	TGTGCCAGCAGCCAATCTCGCGGGGGGCGCGTCGACGGCTACACCTTC
.	once	TRBJ2-7	TRBV27	CASSSPQKSFYEQYF	TGTGCCAGCAGTTCCCCCCAGAAATCCTTCTACGAGCAGTACTTC
.	.	TRBJ2-3	TRBV6-5	CASGLKRVGTDTQYF	TGTGCCAGCGGCCTAAAGCGGGTTGGCACAGATACGCAGTATTTT
.	.	TRBJ2-7	TRBV7-2	CASSLYVGEQYF	TGTGCCAGCAGCTTATACGTCGGCGAGCAGTACTTC
.	.	TRBJ1-2	TRBV24-1	CATSREVGYGYTF	TGTGCCACCAGCCGAGAGGTAGGCTATGGCTACACCTTC
.	.	TRBJ1-2	TRBV19	CASSMYRVNGYTF	TGTGCCAGTAGTATGTACAGGGTCAATGGCTACACCTTC
TRBD1	.	TRBJ1-5	TRBV29-1	CSATTGVSNQPQHF	TGCAGCGCCACGACAGGGGTAAGCAATCAGCCCCAGCATTTT
TRBD1	once	TRBJ1-4	TRBV19	CASSMDRGNEKLFF	TGTGCCAGTAGTATGGACAGGGGCAATGAAAAACTGTTTTTT
.	.	TRBJ2-7	TRBV6-6	CASSPDWERPGQYF	TGTGCCAGCAGTCCAGACTGGGAGAGACCGGGGCAGTACTTC
.	few	TRBJ2-5	TRBV15	CATSRVTPTGETQYF	TGTGCCACCAGCAGGGTGACACCGACGGGAGAGACCCAGTACTTC
.	.	TRBJ1-2	TRBV28	CASSRPGGGVWRLYGYTF	TGTGCCAGCAGCAGGCCCGGAGGTGGGGTATGGCGGCTCTATGGCTACACCTTC
TRBD1	.	TRBJ1-2	TRBV28	CASFSGQGSGYTF	TGTGCCAGCTTTTCGGGACAGGGATCTGGCTACACCTTC
.	.	TRBJ1-5	TRBV19	CASSILAGQSNQPQHF	TGTGCCAGTAGTATCTTAGCCGGACAGAGCAATCAGCCCCAGCATTTT
.	.	TRBJ1-4	TRBV27	CASSFASGAGNEKLFF	TGTGCCAGCAGTTTCGCGTCGGGGGCGGGTAATGAAAAACTGTTTTTT
.	few	TRBJ2-1	TRBV3-1/TRBV3-2	CASSGRGGPSEQFF	TGTGCCAGCAGCGGCCGAGGGGGGCCTTCCGAGCAGTTCTTC
.	.	TRBJ1-6	TRBV9	CASSVAAGPLHF	TGTGCCAGCAGCGTAGCGGCCGGACCCCTCCACTTT
TRBD2	.	TRBJ2-7	TRBV5-1	CASSLTSGGDEQYF	TGCGCCAGCAGCTTGACTAGCGGGGGGGACGAGCAGTACTTC
.	.	TRBJ2-1	TRBV3-1/TRBV3-2	CASSQYRGSNEQFF	TGTGCCAGCAGCCAATACCGGGGAAGCAATGAGCAGTTCTTC
TRBD1	few	TRBJ2-7	TRBV5-1	CASSPRLGTVSYEQYF	TGCGCCAGCAGCCCCCGGTTAGGGACAGTCTCCTACGAGCAGTACTTC